The rows below give T cell receptor beta chains drawn from one sample of a study of metastatic and nonmetastatic thyroid tumors. Through MiXCR, TCRdb re-clonotyped the PCR reads. The sample consists of roughly 12,000 clones, 35% to 45% of them appearing once. Input material: tumor tissue. These receptors all come from a female donor with papillary thyroid cancer or a benign thyroid nodule (not recorded which). Some clones in this sample may be carry-over from other donors' samples. The CDR3 runs from the conserved cysteine through the conserved F or W. D genes are given only for firm matches. The size field is filled for only some rows; it gives once, few, many or a size class.

. TRBJ2-2 . TRBV7-3 TGTGCCAGCAGCTTGGGGACCGGGGAGCTGTTTTTT CASSLGTGELFF
. TRBJ2-5 TRBD2 TRBV4-1 TGCGCCAGCAGCCAAGACCCGGGACTAGCGGGAGTATCAGAGACCCAGTACTTC CASSQDPGLAGVSETQYF
. TRBJ1-2 TRBD1 TRBV6-2/TRBV6-3 TGTGCCAGCAGTCCCGCCCTTACAGGGGGCTATGGCTACACCTTC CASSPALTGGYGYTF
few TRBJ2-1 . TRBV6-2/TRBV6-3 TGTGCCAGCAGTAATCACGCTGGGCGTGAGCAGTTCTTC CASSNHAGREQFF
. TRBJ2-7 . TRBV12-3/TRBV12-4 TGTGCCAGCAGTCCAGGCTACTACGAGCAGTACTTC CASSPGYYEQYF
. TRBJ2-2 TRBD1 TRBV5-1 TGCGCCAGCAGCTTGGCCCCCGGGACAGGAGGCGGGGAGCTGTTTTTT CASSLAPGTGGGELFF
medium-sized TRBJ2-3 . TRBV7-3 TGTGCCAGCAGCTTAACGGGCAGTGCTAGCACAGATACGCAGTATTTT CASSLTGSASTDTQYF
. TRBJ2-1 . TRBV7-3 TGTGCCAGCAGCTTAACGGGGGGCAGTCTGCATGAGCAGTTCTTC CASSLTGGSLHEQFF
. TRBJ2-2 . TRBV20-1 TGCAGTGCTAGAGATCCGCGGGACACCGGGGAGCTGTTTTTT CSARDPRDTGELFF
few TRBJ2-2 TRBD1 TRBV2 TGTGCCAGCAGTGTCAAGGGACAGGCTTTCACCGGGGAGCTGTTTTTT CASSVKGQAFTGELFF
. TRBJ1-4 . TRBV30 TGTGCCTGGAGGCAGGACGGAGAAAAACTGTTTTTT CAWRQDGEKLFF
. TRBJ1-4 . TRBV18 TGTGCCAGCTCATCACAGGGTTTTGCAACTAATGAAAAACTGTTTTTT CASSSQGFATNEKLFF
many TRBJ1-5 . TRBV6-6 TGTGCCAGCAGCTACTCGAACGGTCAGCCCCGGCATTTT CASSYSNGQPRHF
few TRBJ1-2 . TRBV6-2/TRBV6-3 TGTGCCAGCAGCACCGACAGACTTAACTATGGCTACACCTTC CASSTDRLNYGYTF
medium-sized TRBJ1-1 . TRBV12-3/TRBV12-4 TGTGCCAGCAGTTTTGCGGACACTGAAGCTTTCTTT CASSFADTEAFF
few TRBJ1-6 . TRBV27 TGTGCCAGCAGTTTAGGAATATATTCACCCCTCCACTTT CASSLGIYSPLHF
. TRBJ2-7 . TRBV30 TGTGCCTGGAGTGTACGGATCAGGGAGCAGTACTTC CAWSVRIREQYF
. TRBJ2-2 . TRBV7-7 TGTGCTAGCAGCTCATCCCCGTACGGCACCGGGGAGCCGTTTTTT CASSSSPYGTGEPFF
few TRBJ2-7 TRBD2 TRBV6-1 TGTGCCACTAATCCGAGCGGGGTGAGCTCCTACGAGCAGTACTTC CATNPSGVSSYEQYF
. TRBJ1-2 . TRBV11-3 TGTGCCAGCAGCATCAGGGCTAACTATGGCTACACCTTC CASSIRANYGYTF
. TRBJ2-7 TRBD1 TRBV7-2 TGTGCCAGCAGCCCCGGGACAGTTATCTACGAGCAGTACTTC CASSPGTVIYEQYF
few TRBJ1-5 TRBD1 TRBV6-2/TRBV6-3 TGTGCCAGCAGTTCTACGGGGTACAGGGGATATAGCAATCAGCCCCAGCATTTT CASSSTGYRGYSNQPQHF
once TRBJ2-3 . TRBV5-1 TGCGCCAGCAGCGTGGGACATAGCACAGATACGCAGTATTTT CASSVGHSTDTQYF
. TRBJ1-2 . TRBV4-3 TGCGCCAGCAGCCAGGGTCTAAACTCCGGGGTACGATATGGCTACACCTTC CASSQGLNSGVRYGYTF
few TRBJ1-6 . TRBV6-5 TGTGCCAGCAGTTACTCCCAAGGGAATTCACCCCTCCACTTT CASSYSQGNSPLHF
large TRBJ2-1 . TRBV2 TGTGCCGTTCCCCCCCCGCTAGGGGTCCAAGTACGCAATGAGCAGTTCTTC CAVPPPLGVQVRNEQFF
. TRBJ2-7 TRBD1 TRBV5-8 TGTGCCAGCAGCTCTTACGGACAGGGAACCTACAAGCAGTACTTC CASSSYGQGTYKQYF
once TRBJ1-3 . TRBV18 TGTGCCAGCTCACCAGTCAAGGGCTCTGGAAACACCATATATTTT CASSPVKGSGNTIYF
few TRBJ1-5 . TRBV28 TGTGCCAGCAATCGAGACGGACGGAATCAGCCCCAGCATTTT CASNRDGRNQPQHF
. TRBJ2-3 . TRBV6-6 TGTGCCAGCAGTTACTCCCCGGGAGCGGGCGGAGATACGCAGTATTTT CASSYSPGAGGDTQYF
. TRBJ2-7 TRBD1 TRBV11-1 TGTGCCAGCAGCCCGAAGGGACAGGGTGACTCCTGCGAGCAGTACTTC CASSPKGQGDSCEQYF
. TRBJ1-1 . TRBV6-4 TGTGCCAGCAGTGACTCCCCGGACAGGAACACTGAAGCTTTCTTT CASSDSPDRNTEAFF
once TRBJ1-3 . TRBV30 TGTGCCTGGAGTGTACATGGGGGAAACACCATATATTTT CAWSVHGGNTIYF
many TRBJ2-6 . TRBV30 TGTGCCGGGATGGGGTTAACGGGGGCCAACGTCCTGACTTTC CAGMGLTGANVLTF
few TRBJ1-1 TRBD1 TRBV20-1 TGCAGTGCCTCCCTTCCAGGGGGCTACACTGAAGCTTTCTTT CSASLPGGYTEAFF
. TRBJ1-1 TRBD1 TRBV28 TGTGCCAGCAGCACACAGGGGGCGAACACTGAAGCTTTCTTT CASSTQGANTEAFF
. TRBJ2-1 TRBD2 TRBV6-2/TRBV6-3 TGTGCCAGCAGTTACACGCTAGCGGGGGCCCGCGCGGAGCAGTTCTTC CASSYTLAGARAEQFF
. TRBJ2-6 TRBD1 TRBV11-1 TGTGCCACCCCCCCATGGGACAGGGGCTCTGGGGCCAACGTCCTGACTTTC CATPPWDRGSGANVLTF
. TRBJ2-7 TRBD1 TRBV28 TGTGCCAGCAGAGGGACAGGGGAAGTCGAGCAGTACTTC CASRGTGEVEQYF
few TRBJ2-3 . TRBV11-2 TGTGCCAGCAGCTTAGGGGTGGGAGGTCGCACAGATACGCAGTATTTT CASSLGVGGRTDTQYF
. TRBJ2-2 . TRBV5-1 TGCGCCAGCAGCTCCGGGACCTGGGGCACCGGGGAGCTGTTTTTT CASSSGTWGTGELFF
. TRBJ2-7 . TRBV7-6 TGTGCCAGCAGCTTAGAGCTGGGCTACGAGCAGTACTTC CASSLELGYEQYF
. TRBJ2-1 TRBD2 TRBV6-1 TGTGCCAGCACCGATGGGACTAGCGGGAGTAATGAGCAGTTCTTC CASTDGTSGSNEQFF
. TRBJ2-1 . TRBV2 TGTGCCAGCAGTGAAAGGGGTGTGCAGTTCTTC CASSERGVQFF
few TRBJ1-2 TRBD1 TRBV6-1 TGTGCCAGCAGTTCCATAGACAGGGCGGGTGGCTACACCTTC CASSSIDRAGGYTF
many TRBJ2-7 . TRBV6-2/TRBV6-3 TGTGCCAGCAGTTGGTCAGGGATTTCCTACGAGCAGTACTTC CASSWSGISYEQYF
once TRBJ1-6 . TRBV18 TGTGCCAGCTCACCGGGGGGAGGTAATTCACCCCTCCACTTT CASSPGGGNSPLHF
. TRBJ2-7 . TRBV27 TGTGCCAGCAGTACACGGGACAACATCTACGAGCAGTACTTC CASSTRDNIYEQYF